The entry below gives a single T cell receptor (beta chain) sequence along with its context. The authors' processing: By means of reference gene primer amplification, nucleated cell counts were estimated. The data were produced by immunoSEQ multiplex PCR, yet TCRdb's version contains in-frame clones alone and is incomplete. V, J and clone size are taken as reported in that table, and D and trimming were inferred from the DNA itself. The sample gives about 250,000 clones, around 90% of which show up once; roughly 3% is in the top ten. The record originates from a study of blood T cell repertoires in COVID-19. Study background: Samples came from the United States, Italy and Spain, spanning acute and convalescent COVID-19. The analysed material was cDNA or gDNA that came from T cells, B-cell-depleted T cells, or PBMCs.

Per the germline V gene, CDR1 is LNHDA and CDR2 is SQIVND (reference sequence). V was clipped by 1 base and J by 6 bases, with 11 bases between them. This CDR3 is built from 14 residues. The sample was peripheral blood. This TCR came from a man younger than 30 with active or convalescent COVID-19. The chain carries TRBV19 and TRBJ2-3; the D gene is possibly TRBD2 (5 bases). The CDR3: CASSIVLAGDTQYF. The DNA of the CDR3 is TGTGCCAGTAGTATAGTTCTAGCAGGTGATACGCAGTATTTT.